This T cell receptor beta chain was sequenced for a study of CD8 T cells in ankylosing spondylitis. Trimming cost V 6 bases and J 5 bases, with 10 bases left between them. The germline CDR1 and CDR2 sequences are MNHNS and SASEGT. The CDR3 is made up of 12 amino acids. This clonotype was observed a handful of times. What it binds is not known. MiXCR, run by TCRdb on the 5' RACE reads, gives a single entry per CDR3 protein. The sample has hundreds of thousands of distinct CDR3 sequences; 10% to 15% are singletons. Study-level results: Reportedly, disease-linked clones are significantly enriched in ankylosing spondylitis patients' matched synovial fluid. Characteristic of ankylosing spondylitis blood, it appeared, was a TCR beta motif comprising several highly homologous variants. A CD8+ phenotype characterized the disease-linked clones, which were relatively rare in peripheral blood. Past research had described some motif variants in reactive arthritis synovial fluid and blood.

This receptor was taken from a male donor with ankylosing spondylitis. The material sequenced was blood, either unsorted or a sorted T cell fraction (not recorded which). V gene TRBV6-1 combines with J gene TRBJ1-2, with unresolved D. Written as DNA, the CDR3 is TGTGCCAGCAGGAGGGAGACATATGGCTACACCTTC. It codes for CASRRETYGYTF.